Following are 23 T cell receptor beta chains from one sample sequenced in a study of blood T cell repertoires in COVID-19. Sequencing was performed with immunoSEQ multiplex PCR; in TCRdb, only in-frame clones are kept and a portion is missing. The sample holds about 290,000 clones, 85% seen once. The source material was peripheral blood. These receptors came from a woman in her forties or fifties with active or convalescent COVID-19.

The V gene is TRBV25-1, the J gene TRBJ1-1; TRBD1 might be the D (6 bases). The V end lost 1 base, the J end lost 3 bases, and 12 bases lay between the germline ends. The germline V gene encodes CDR1 MGHDK and CDR2 SYGVNS. The CDR3 loop spans 15 amino acids. CDR3 nucleotide sequence: TGTGCCAGCAGTGAATCGCGGGGGCTCGACACTGAAGCTTTCTTT. It yields the protein CASSESRGLDTEAFF.

V usage is TRBV10-3 and J usage is TRBJ1-1; TRBD1 matches 8 bases. The CDR3 length is 13 residues. The germline V gene has CDR1 ENHRY and CDR2 SYGVKD. After removal of 5 bases from V and 5 bases from J, the junction contained 4 bases not matched to a gene. CDR3 nucleotide sequence: TGTGCCATCAGTACAGGGGGGGGGACTGAAGCTTTCTTT. Protein product: CAISTGGGTEAFF.

The chain recombines TRBV15 with TRBJ2-7; D might be TRBD1 (6 bases). V gave up 4 bases and J gave up 6 bases, with 19 bases separating them. This CDR3 spans 15 amino acids. Germline lookup yields CDR1 LNHNV and CDR2 YYDKDF (reference sequence). This chain's CDR3 is CATSKDSGAPGEQYF. CDR3 DNA: TGTGCCACCAGCAAAGACTCAGGGGCCCCGGGCGAGCAGTACTTC.

The chain is built from TRBV18 and TRBJ2-7, with a possible D match to TRBD2 (6 bases). Looked up from germline, CDR1 is KGHSH and CDR2 is LQKENI. The ends were cut back, 4 bases at V and 0 bases at J, with 13 bases in the middle. This CDR3 spans 15 amino acids. The CDR3 sequence is CASSQAGRFSYEQYF. DNA for the CDR3: TGTGCCAGCTCACAGGCGGGACGATTCTCCTACGAGCAGTACTTC.

V is TRBV2 and J is TRBJ1-1; D unclear. Germline V lookup: CDR1 SNHLY, CDR2 FYNNEI. CDR3 length: 14 amino acids. The DNA for the CDR3 is TGTCCGCACCACAACGGGGATGGGAACACTGAAGCTTTCTTT. Translation gives CPHHNGDGNTEAFF. Variable domain in full (rest from reference TRBV2 and TRBJ1-1): EPEVTQTPSHQVTQMGQEVILRCVPISNHLYFYWYRQILGQKVEFLVSFYNNEISEKSEIFDDQFSVERPDGSNFTLKIRSTKLEDSAMYFCPHHNGDGNTEAFFGQGTRLTVV.

The V gene is TRBV28, the J gene TRBJ1-1; no reliable D call. The CDR3 totals 14 residues. Germline lookup yields CDR1 MDHEN and CDR2 SYDVKM. Trimming removed 6 bases at V and 4 bases at J, with 15 bases between. CDR3 protein: CASRYLVGSTEAFF. In DNA form, the CDR3 reads TGTGCCAGCAGGTATCTTGTGGGGAGCACTGAAGCTTTCTTT.

V usage is TRBV10-2 and J usage is TRBJ2-7, with D tentatively TRBD1 (5 bases). CDR3 length: 14 amino acids. Germline V gives CDR1 WSHSY, CDR2 SAAADI. The V gene lost 3 bases and the J gene lost 3 bases, with 12 bases spanning the gap. CDR3 in DNA: TGCGCCAGCAGTGAAGGGGCAGGGAACTACGAGCAGTACTTC. Translation gives CASSEGAGNYEQYF.

The chain combines TRBV21-1 with TRBJ1-1; the D segment call TRBD1 is taken from the table without a DNA check. TRBV21-1 is a known pseudogene. There are 16 residues in the CDR3. The CDR3 loop reads CASSGQGASLCTEAFF. CDR3 nucleotides: TGTGCCAGCAGCGGACAGGGGGCGAGTTTATGCACTGAAGCTTTCTTT.

The chain joins TRBV3-1 (or the pseudogene TRBV3-2) to TRBJ1-1; D gene unclear. The CDR3 totals 13 residues. Trimming cost V 1 base and J 7 bases, with 10 bases left between them. Germline loops: CDR1 LGHDT, CDR2 YNNKEL (reference sequence). This chain's CDR3 is CASSQAGDGEAFF. The CDR3 region has the DNA TGTGCCAGCAGCCAAGCGGGTGACGGTGAAGCTTTCTTT.

The chain recombines TRBV9 with TRBJ2-7; TRBD1 might be the D (5 bases). With 4 bases removed from V and 0 bases from J, the gap between germline ends came to 8 bases. The CDR3 runs to 13 residues. From germline, CDR1 is SGDLS and CDR2 YYNGEE. As DNA, the CDR3 is TGTGCCAGCAGCCAGGGAAACTCCTACGAGCAGTACTTC. It codes for CASSQGNSYEQYF.

CDR3 sequence: CASRSSGSSYNEQFF. CDR3 in DNA: TGTGCCAGCAGATCGAGCGGTAGCTCCTACAATGAGCAGTTCTTC. This chain connects TRBV7-2 to TRBJ2-1, with D tentatively TRBD2 (5 bases). V was clipped by 6 bases and J by 0 bases, with 12 bases between them. Germline V lookup: CDR1 SGHTA, CDR2 FQGNSA. The CDR3 loop spans 15 amino acids.

This chain uses TRBV28 with TRBJ1-6, with D possibly TRBD1 on 6 matching bases. The germline gives CDR1 MDHEN, CDR2 SYDVKM. Trimming removed 11 bases from V and 5 bases from J, with 16 bases in between. The CDR3 loop spans 14 amino acids. The CDR3 sequence is CAGATGGDNSPLHF. CDR3 sequence (DNA): TGTGCCGGGGCGACAGGCGGCGATAATTCACCCCTCCACTTT.

There are a few counts of this clone. V and J are TRBV7-8 and TRBJ1-5, with D hard to call. This CDR3 spans 14 amino acids. V lost 3 bases, J lost 0 bases, and 6 bases lay in between. Germline CDR1 reads SGHVS; CDR2 reads FQNEAQ. The CDR3 DNA is TGTGCCAGCAGCTTTAGAGGTAGCAATCAGCCCCAGCATTTT. Translated: CASSFRGSNQPQHF.

The rearrangement uses TRBV28 and TRBJ1-5; D remains ambiguous. The V gene lost 3 bases and the J gene lost 6 bases, with 15 bases spanning the gap. CDR3 length: 15 residues. Germline V gene sequence: CDR1 MDHEN, CDR2 SYDVKM. The CDR3 sequence: CASSFGGFGSQPQHF. CDR3 sequence (DNA): TGTGCCAGCAGTTTTGGAGGGTTTGGGTCTCAGCCCCAGCATTTT. The entire variable domain, with the rest obtained from reference TRBV28 and TRBJ1-5, is as follows: DVKVTQSSRYLVKRTGEKVFLECVQDMDHENMFWYRQDPGLGLRLIYFSYDVKMKEKGDIPEGYSVSREKKERFSLILESASTNQTSMYLCASSFGGFGSQPQHFGDGTRLSIL.

The J gene is TRBJ1-1, the V gene TRBV30; D gene unclear. The CDR3 covers 13 residues. V gave up 3 bases and J gave up 0 bases, with 8 bases separating them. The V gene's germline CDR1 is GTSNPN and CDR2 SVGIG (reference sequence). CDR3: CAWSLSMNTEAFF. The CDR3 DNA follows: TGTGCCTGGAGCCTATCCATGAACACTGAAGCTTTCTTT. Supplemented by reference TRBV30 and TRBJ1-1, the full variable domain reads SQTIHQWPATLVQPVGSPLSLECTVEGTSNPNLYWYRQAAGRGLQLLFYSVGIGQISSEVPQNLSASRPQDRQFILSSKKLLLSDSGFYLCAWSLSMNTEAFFGQGTRLTVV.

V gene TRBV6-1 combines with J gene TRBJ1-5, with D perhaps TRBD1 (6 bases). Deletions cut 4 bases from V and 1 base from J, with 14 bases between. From germline, CDR1 is MNHNS and CDR2 SASEGT. The CDR3 covers 16 residues. CDR3 in DNA: TGTGCCAGCAGTGTTTGGGGGCACGGGAGCAATCAGCCCCAGCATTTT. Encoded protein: CASSVWGHGSNQPQHF.

This clone showed up just once. DNA for the CDR3: TGTGCAAGTCGCTTAGCTGAGGAGGATGTTCAGCCCCAGCATTTT. Translating gives CASRLAEEDVQPQHF. The chain employs TRBV12-2 and TRBJ1-5. TRBV12-2 is a recognized pseudogene. This CDR3 has 15 residues.

The V call is TRBV5-1, the J call TRBJ2-5, with D perhaps TRBD2 (5 bases). The V gene lost 1 base and the J gene lost 5 bases, with 12 bases spanning the gap. The CDR3 has 14 amino acids. CDR1 and CDR2 (germline): SGHRS, YFSETQ. The CDR3 DNA follows: TGCGCCAGCAGCTTGTCGGAGGCTTGGGAGACCCAGTACTTC. Its translation is CASSLSEAWETQYF.

The chain recombines TRBV19 with TRBJ2-1; 14 bases are a match to TRBD2. The V gene's germline CDR1 is LNHDA and CDR2 SQIVND (reference sequence). There are 15 residues in the CDR3. The junction had 6 bases not matched to a gene; V was cut back by 8 bases and J by 6 bases. The DNA of the CDR3 is TGTGCCAGTCGGGGGGGACTAGCGGGAGCCAATGAGCAGTTCTTC. Encoded protein: CASRGGLAGANEQFF.

In its sample, this clone was seen a few times. V usage is TRBV5-1 and J usage is TRBJ1-1; 7 bases are a match to TRBD1. V lost 0 bases to trimming and J lost 7 bases; unmatched junction nucleotides: 12. The CDR3 is 16 residues long. CDR1 and CDR2 (germline): SGHRS, YFSETQ. The CDR3 sequence: CASSLGGTAISDEAFF. The CDR3 DNA follows: TGCGCCAGCAGCTTGGGGGGGACAGCGATTTCGGATGAAGCTTTCTTT.

This sequence joins TRBV19 and TRBJ1-1; 8 bases are a match to TRBD1. Trimming took 6 bases from V and 1 from J; bases not matched to a gene: 13. Germline assignment: CDR1 LNHDA and CDR2 SQIVND (reference sequence). This CDR3 spans 17 amino acids. In DNA form, the CDR3 reads TGTGCCAGTAGGAGGCAGGGGGCGAGGGGGGCGAACACTGAAGCTTTCTTT. Its translation: CASRRQGARGANTEAFF.

This clone was found a few times. This rearrangement joins TRBV7-3 to TRBJ1-6; D is possibly TRBD1 (6 bases). The V gene's germline CDR1 is SGHTA and CDR2 FQGTGA. Trimming shortened V by 1 base and J by 14 bases, and 12 bases separated the two germline ends. CDR3 length equals 13 residues. CDR3 DNA sequence: TGTGCCAGCAGCTTAAAGGGCGGGGGCTCCCTCCACTTT. This translates into CASSLKGGGSLHF. Based on the CDR3 plus reference TRBV7-3 and TRBJ1-6, the full variable domain is GAGVSQTPSNKVTEKGKYVELRCDPISGHTALYWYRQSLGQGPEFLIYFQGTGAADDSGLPNDRFFAVRPEGSVSTLKIQRTERGDSAVYLCASSLKGGGSLHFGNGTRLTVT.

In this sample, this clone turned up a few times. This chain uses TRBV5-1 with TRBJ2-5; 7 nucleotides line up with TRBD2. The CDR3 consists of 15 residues. V gave up 0 bases and J gave up 2 bases; unmatched junction bases: 4. Germline loops: CDR1 SGHRS, CDR2 YFSETQ. The CDR3 loop is CASSLGSSGQETQYF. The CDR3 DNA sequence: TGCGCCAGCAGCTTGGGGTCTAGCGGACAAGAGACCCAGTACTTC.